This record looks at one T cell receptor beta chain sequence and its context. Its antigen is undetermined. Terminally differentiated effector memory CD45RA+ cells were excluded by CCR7 positive selection of CD45RO-negative cells. Some clones are missing from TCRdb's copy, which holds only in-frame ones; the method was immunoSEQ multiplex PCR. The sample contains about 2.1 million clones, over 85% of which appear only once. The CDR3 has 12 residues. V was shortened by 6 bases and J by 3 bases, with 9 bases between the two germline ends. CDR1 is SNHLY, CDR2 FYNNEI, per germline. The data are from a study of shared clonotypes between healthy human individuals. Study results and limitations: A limitation of the genetic and exposure-history diversity represented arose from few donors.

This clonotype originated in a man younger than 35 in good health. Some clones in this sample may be carry-over from other donors' samples. The V and J genes are TRBV2 and TRBJ2-7; possibly TRBD2 for D (5 bases). Sequenced sample: naive CD8+ T cells from PBMCs. The CDR3 here is CASREAFYEQYF. The CDR3 DNA follows: TGTGCCAGCAGGGAGGCATTCTACGAGCAGTACTTC.